Sequencing of this TCR beta chain was carried out in a study of CD8 T cells in Susac syndrome. Trimming cost V 3 bases and J 4 bases, with 11 bases left between them. The CDR3 runs to 14 residues. Germline CDR1 and CDR2: SGHDT and YYEEEE. Negative isolation was used for CD8+ and CD4+ T cells, and FACS enrichment was applied to TEMRA cells. RNA was extracted with the RNeasy kit, and a quantity of about 0.45 to 1 ug was reverse transcribed using random hexamers. TCR beta CDR3 was amplified by immunoSEQ multiplex PCR. This amplification extended across 54 Vbeta and 13 Jbeta segments. TCRdb passed the immunoSEQ multiplex PCR reads through MiXCR, listing each CDR3 protein once. Of 180,000 or so distinct CDR3 sequences listed, about 93% are singletons.

The receptor comes from a human donor with Susac syndrome. The gene calls are TRBV5-6 and TRBJ2-1; D is perhaps TRBD2 (7 bases). The sample consisted of CD4+ T cells from PBMCs. The CDR3 DNA sequence: TGTGCCAGCAGCTCCGGGGGGCCTTACAATGAGCAGTTCTTC. Residues: CASSSGGPYNEQFF. Full variable domain (missing parts from reference TRBV5-6 and TRBJ2-1): DAGVTQSPTHLIKTRGQQVTLRCSPKSGHDTVSWYQQALGQGPQFIFQYYEEEERQRGNFPDRFSGHQFPNYSSELNVNALLLGDSALYLCASSSGGPYNEQFFGPGTRLTVL.